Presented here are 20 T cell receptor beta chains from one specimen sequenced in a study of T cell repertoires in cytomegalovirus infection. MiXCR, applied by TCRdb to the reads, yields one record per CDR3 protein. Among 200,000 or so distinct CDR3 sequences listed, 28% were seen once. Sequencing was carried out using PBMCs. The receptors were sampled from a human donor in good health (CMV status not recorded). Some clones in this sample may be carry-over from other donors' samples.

The CDR3 nucleotides are TGTGCCATCGGAGAACAGGGCATCTGGGCCAACGTCCTGACTTTC. Its translation is CAIGEQGIWANVLTF. V usage is TRBV10-3 and J usage is TRBJ2-6, with D maybe TRBD1 (6 bases). CDR1 and CDR2 from the germline V gene are ENHRY and SYGVKD. The ends were cut back, 8 bases at V and 5 bases at J, with 16 bases in the middle. The CDR3 covers 15 residues.

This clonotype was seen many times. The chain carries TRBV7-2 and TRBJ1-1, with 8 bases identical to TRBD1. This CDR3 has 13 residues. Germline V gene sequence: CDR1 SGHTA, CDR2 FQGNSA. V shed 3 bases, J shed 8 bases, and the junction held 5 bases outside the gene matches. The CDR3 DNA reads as TGTGCCAGCAGCTTGGACAGGGCACGAGAAGCTTTCTTT. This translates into CASSLDRAREAFF. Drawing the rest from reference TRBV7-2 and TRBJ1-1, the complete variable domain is GAGVSQSPSNKVTEKGKDVELRCDPISGHTALYWYRQSLGQGLEFLIYFQGNSAPDKSGLPSDRFSAERTGGSVSTLTIQRTQQEDSAVYLCASSLDRAREAFFGQGTRLTVV.

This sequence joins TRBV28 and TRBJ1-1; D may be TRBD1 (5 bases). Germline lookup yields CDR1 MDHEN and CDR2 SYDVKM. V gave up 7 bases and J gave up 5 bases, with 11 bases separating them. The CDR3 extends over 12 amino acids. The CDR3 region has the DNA TGTGCCAGCAAGCCTGGGGGGACTGAAGCTTTCTTT. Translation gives CASKPGGTEAFF.

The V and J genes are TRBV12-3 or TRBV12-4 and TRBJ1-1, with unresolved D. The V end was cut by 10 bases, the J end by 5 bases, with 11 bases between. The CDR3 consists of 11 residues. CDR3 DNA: TGTGCCACCAGAACCGTGACTGAAGCTTTCTTT. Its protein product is CATRTVTEAFF.

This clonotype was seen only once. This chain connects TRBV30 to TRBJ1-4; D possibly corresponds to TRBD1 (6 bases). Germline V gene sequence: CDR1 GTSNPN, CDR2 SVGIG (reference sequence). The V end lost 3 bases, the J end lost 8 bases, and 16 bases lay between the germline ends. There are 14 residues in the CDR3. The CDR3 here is CAWRPPGAGEKLFF. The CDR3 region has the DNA TGTGCCTGGAGGCCCCCGGGGGCAGGGGAAAAACTGTTTTTT.

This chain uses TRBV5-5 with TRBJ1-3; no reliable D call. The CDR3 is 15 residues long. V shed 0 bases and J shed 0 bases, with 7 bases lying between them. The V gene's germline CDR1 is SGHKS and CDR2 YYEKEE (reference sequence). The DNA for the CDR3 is TGTGCCAGCAGCTTGGGACGGCTCTCTGGAAACACCATATATTTT. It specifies CASSLGRLSGNTIYF.

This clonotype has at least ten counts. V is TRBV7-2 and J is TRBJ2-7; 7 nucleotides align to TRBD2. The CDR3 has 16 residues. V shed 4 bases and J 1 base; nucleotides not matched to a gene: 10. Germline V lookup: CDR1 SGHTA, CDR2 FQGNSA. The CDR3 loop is CASSSPRGEGSYEQYF. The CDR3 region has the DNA TGTGCCAGCAGCTCCCCTCGTGGGGAGGGATCCTACGAGCAGTACTTC.

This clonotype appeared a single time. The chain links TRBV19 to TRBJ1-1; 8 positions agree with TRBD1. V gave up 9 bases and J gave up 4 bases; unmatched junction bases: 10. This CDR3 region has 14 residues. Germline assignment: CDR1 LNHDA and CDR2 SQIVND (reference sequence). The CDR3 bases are TGTGCCAGCACTCATCTACAGGGGGGCACTGAAGCTTTCTTT. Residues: CASTHLQGGTEAFF.

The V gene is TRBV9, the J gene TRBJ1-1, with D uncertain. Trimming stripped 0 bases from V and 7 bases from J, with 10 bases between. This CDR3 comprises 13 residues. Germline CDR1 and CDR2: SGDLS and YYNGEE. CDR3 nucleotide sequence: TGTGCCAGCAGCGTAGAAGGGTACGGTGAAGCTTTCTTT. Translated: CASSVEGYGEAFF.

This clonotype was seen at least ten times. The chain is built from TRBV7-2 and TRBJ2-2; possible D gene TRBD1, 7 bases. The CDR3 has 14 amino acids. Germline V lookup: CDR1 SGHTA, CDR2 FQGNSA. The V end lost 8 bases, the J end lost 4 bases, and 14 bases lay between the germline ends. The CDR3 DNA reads TGTGCCAGCTCCCGGCAGGGGGGCACCGGGGAGCTGTTTTTT. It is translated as CASSRQGGTGELFF. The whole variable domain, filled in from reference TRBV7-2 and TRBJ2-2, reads GAGVSQSPSNKVTEKGKDVELRCDPISGHTALYWYRQSLGQGLEFLIYFQGNSAPDKSGLPSDRFSAERTGGSVSTLTIQRTQQEDSAVYLCASSRQGGTGELFFGEGSRLTVL.

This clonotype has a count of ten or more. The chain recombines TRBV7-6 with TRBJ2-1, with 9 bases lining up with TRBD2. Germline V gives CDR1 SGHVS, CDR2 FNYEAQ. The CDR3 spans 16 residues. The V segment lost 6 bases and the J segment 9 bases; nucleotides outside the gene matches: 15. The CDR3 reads CASSPERASGVGEQFF. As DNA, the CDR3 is TGTGCCAGCAGTCCTGAAAGGGCTAGCGGGGTTGGTGAGCAGTTCTTC.

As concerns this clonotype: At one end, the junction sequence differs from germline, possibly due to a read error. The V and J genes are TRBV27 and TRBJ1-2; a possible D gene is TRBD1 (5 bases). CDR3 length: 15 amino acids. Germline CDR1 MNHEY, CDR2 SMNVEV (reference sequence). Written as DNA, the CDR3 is TGTGGCAGCAGTTTACTACAGGAAGATAACTATGGCTACACCTTC. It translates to CGSSLLQEDNYGYTF.

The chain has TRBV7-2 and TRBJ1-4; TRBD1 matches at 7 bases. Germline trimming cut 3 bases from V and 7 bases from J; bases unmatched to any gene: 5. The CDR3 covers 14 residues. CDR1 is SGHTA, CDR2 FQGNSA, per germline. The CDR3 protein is CASSLGTVPEKLFF. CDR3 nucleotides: TGTGCCAGCAGCTTGGGGACAGTACCTGAAAAACTGTTTTTT. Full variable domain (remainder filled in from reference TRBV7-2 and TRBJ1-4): GAGVSQSPSNKVTEKGKDVELRCDPISGHTALYWYRQSLGQGLEFLIYFQGNSAPDKSGLPSDRFSAERTGGSVSTLTIQRTQQEDSAVYLCASSLGTVPEKLFFGSGTQLSVL.

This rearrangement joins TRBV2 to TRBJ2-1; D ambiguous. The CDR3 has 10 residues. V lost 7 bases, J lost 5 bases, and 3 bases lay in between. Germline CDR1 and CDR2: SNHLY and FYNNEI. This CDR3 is CASTNNEQFF. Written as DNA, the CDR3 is TGTGCCAGCACGAACAATGAGCAGTTCTTC.

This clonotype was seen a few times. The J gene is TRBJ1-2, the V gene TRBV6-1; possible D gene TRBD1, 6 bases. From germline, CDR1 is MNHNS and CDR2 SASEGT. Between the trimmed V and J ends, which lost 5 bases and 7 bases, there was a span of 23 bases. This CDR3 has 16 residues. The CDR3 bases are TGTGCCAGCAGTCCTATCTCCCTATGGGACAAAATTGGCTACACCTTC. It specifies CASSPISLWDKIGYTF.

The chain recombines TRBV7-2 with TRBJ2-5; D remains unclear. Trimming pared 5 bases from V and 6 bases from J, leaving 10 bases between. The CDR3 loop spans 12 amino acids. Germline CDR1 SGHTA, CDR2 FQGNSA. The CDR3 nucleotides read TGTGCCAGCAGCACTTCGGAGAAGACCCAGTACTTC. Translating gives CASSTSEKTQYF.

CDR3: CASSLERDTQYF. The CDR3 DNA sequence: TGTGCCAGCAGTTTAGAAAGAGATACGCAGTATTTT. The chain carries TRBV12-3 or TRBV12-4 and TRBJ2-3; no firm D call. The germline V and J ends were trimmed by 1 base and 5 bases, with 4 bases remaining between them. This CDR3 has 12 residues.

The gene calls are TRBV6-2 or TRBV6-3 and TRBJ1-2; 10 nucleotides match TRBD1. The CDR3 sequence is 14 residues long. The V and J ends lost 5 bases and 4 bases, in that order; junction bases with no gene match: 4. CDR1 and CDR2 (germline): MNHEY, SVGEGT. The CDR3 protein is CASSDGQGVYGYTF. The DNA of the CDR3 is TGTGCCAGCAGTGACGGACAGGGGGTCTATGGCTACACCTTC.

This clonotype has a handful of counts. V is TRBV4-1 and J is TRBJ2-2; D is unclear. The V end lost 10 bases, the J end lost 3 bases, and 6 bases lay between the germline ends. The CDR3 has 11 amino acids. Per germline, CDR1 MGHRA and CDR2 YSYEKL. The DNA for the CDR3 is TGCGCCACTTATCACACCGGGGAGCTGTTTTTT. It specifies CATYHTGELFF.

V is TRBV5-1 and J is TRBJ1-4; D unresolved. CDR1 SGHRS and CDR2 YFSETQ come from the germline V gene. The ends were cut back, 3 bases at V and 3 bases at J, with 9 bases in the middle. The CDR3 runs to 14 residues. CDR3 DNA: TGCGCCAGCAGCTACCAAAATCCTAATGAAAAACTGTTTTTT. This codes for CASSYQNPNEKLFF. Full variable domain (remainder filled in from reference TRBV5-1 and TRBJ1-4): KAGVTQTPRYLIKTRGQQVTLSCSPISGHRSVSWYQQTPGQGLQFLFEYFSETQRNKGNFPGRFSGRQFSNSRSEMNVSTLELGDSALYLCASSYQNPNEKLFFGSGTQLSVL.